This T cell receptor beta chain was retrieved from a study of Ad26.COV2.S vaccination and SARS-CoV-2 variants. Treatment given: some 20 received Ad26.COV2.S at low or high dose, single or two shots; 5 received placebo; per-sample allocation not given. The samples were gathered on day 63 after the first injection of vaccine or placebo. Wuhan-strain spike was delivered by a replication-incompetent Ad26 vector. Notes on the study in general: In TCR breadth and depth analyses, total T cell responses may have been underestimated. Following vaccination, spike-specific CD8+ and CD4+ T cell responses reportedly exhibited substantial breadth.

The assay was immunoSEQ multiplex PCR, and TCRdb's table has in-frame clones only and misses some. The repertoire holds around 450,000 clones, with 80% to 90% as singletons. This clone was observed a few times. What it binds is not known. The V end was cut by 7 bases, the J end by 1 base, with 4 bases between. Germline V lookup: CDR1 SGHAT, CDR2 FQNNGV. This CDR3 spans 11 amino acids. The sequences come from peripheral blood, collected in a trial of Ad26.COV2.S vaccine versus placebo. The chain joins TRBV11-2 to TRBJ1-1; D call uncertain. This clonotype originated in a person aged 18-65 years who received the Ad26.COV2.S COVID-19 vaccine or a placebo. The CDR3 bases are TGTGCCAGCACCTCGAACACTGAAGCTTTCTTT. Translated: CASTSNTEAFF.